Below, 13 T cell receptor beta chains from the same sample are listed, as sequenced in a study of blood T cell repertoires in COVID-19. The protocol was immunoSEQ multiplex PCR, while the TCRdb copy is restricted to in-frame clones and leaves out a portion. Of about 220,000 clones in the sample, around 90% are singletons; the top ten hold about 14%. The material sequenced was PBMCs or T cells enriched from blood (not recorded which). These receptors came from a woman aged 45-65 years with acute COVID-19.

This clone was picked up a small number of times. The CDR3 region has the DNA TGCGCCAGCAGTTCCGTTTTCGCAGGTAGCGTATCTGAAGCTTTCTTT. Protein product: CASSSVFAGSVSEAFF. The rearrangement uses TRBV5-1 and TRBJ1-1; D gene ambiguous. V lost 5 bases and J 6 bases, leaving 23 bases between the germline ends. CDR1 is SGHRS and CDR2 is YFSETQ in the germline V gene. CDR3 size: 16 residues.

CDR3 bases: TGTGCCAGCAGCTTAGGAGGGAGCACCGGGGAGCTGTTTTTT. This encodes CASSLGGSTGELFF. The genes are TRBV7-9 and TRBJ2-2; TRBD2 is a possible D gene (5 bases). Germline values: CDR1 SEHNR, CDR2 FQNEAQ (reference sequence). The CDR3 has 14 residues. V lost 1 base to trimming and J lost 4 bases, with 7 bases between them.

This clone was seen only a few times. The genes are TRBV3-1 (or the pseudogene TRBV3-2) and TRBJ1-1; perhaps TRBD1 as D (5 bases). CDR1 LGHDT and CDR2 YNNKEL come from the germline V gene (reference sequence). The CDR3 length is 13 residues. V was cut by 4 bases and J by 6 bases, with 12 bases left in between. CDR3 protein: CASSLEGAPEAFF. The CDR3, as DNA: TGTGCCAGCAGCCTTGAAGGGGCTCCTGAAGCTTTCTTT.

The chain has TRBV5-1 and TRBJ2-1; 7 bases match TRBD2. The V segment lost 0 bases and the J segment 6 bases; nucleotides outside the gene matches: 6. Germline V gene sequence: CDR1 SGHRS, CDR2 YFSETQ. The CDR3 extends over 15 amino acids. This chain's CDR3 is CASSLGLAPGNEQFF. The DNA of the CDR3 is TGCGCCAGCAGCTTGGGACTAGCCCCGGGCAATGAGCAGTTCTTC.

Here the CDR3 reads CASSVNPTIGRTTAQHF. The CDR3 region has the DNA TGTGCCAGCTCAGTGAATCCGACTATCGGACGGACTACGGCCCAGCATTTT. The V gene is TRBV18, the J gene TRBJ1-5; D unresolved. The CDR3 length is 17 residues. From germline, CDR1 is KGHSH and CDR2 LQKENI. Trimming removed 5 bases from V and 11 bases from J, with 28 bases in between.

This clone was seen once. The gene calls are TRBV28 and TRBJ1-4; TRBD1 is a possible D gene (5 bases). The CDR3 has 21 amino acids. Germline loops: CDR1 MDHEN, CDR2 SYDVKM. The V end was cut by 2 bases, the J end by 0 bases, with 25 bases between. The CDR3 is CASSLPHGGWSGLATNEKLFF. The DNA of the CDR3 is TGTGCCAGCAGTTTACCCCATGGAGGGTGGTCAGGGCTTGCAACTAATGAAAAACTGTTTTTT.

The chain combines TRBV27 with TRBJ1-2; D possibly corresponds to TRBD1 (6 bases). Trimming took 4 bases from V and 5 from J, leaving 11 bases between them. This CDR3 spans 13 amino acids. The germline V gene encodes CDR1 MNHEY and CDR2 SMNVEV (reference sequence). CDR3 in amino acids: CASSSGRGYGYTF. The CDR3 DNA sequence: TGTGCCAGCAGTTCGGGCAGGGGTTATGGCTACACCTTC.

The CDR3 coding sequence is TGTGCCAGCCAAAGGGGAAGCGGAAACACCATATATTTT. It is translated as CASQRGSGNTIYF. The V and J genes are TRBV12-3 or TRBV12-4 and TRBJ1-3; D possibly corresponds to TRBD1 (5 bases). V gave up 8 bases and J gave up 4 bases, with 12 bases separating them. The CDR3 length is 13 residues.

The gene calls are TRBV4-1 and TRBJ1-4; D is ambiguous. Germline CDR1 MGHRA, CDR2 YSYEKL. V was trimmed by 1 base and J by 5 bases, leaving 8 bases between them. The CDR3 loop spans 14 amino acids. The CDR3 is CASSQVTVNEKLFF. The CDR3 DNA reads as TGCGCCAGCAGCCAAGTAACAGTAAATGAAAAACTGTTTTTT.

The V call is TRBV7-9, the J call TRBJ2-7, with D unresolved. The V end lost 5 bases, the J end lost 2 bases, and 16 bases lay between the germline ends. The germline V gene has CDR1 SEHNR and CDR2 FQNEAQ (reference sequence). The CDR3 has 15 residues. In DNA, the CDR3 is TGTGCCAGCAGCCAACCCTCAAAACTAACCTACGAGCAGTACTTC. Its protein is CASSQPSKLTYEQYF.

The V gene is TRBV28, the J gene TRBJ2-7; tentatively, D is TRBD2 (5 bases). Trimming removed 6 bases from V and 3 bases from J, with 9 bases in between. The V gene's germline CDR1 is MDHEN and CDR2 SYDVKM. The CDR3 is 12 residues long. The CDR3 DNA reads TGTGCCAGCAGGGAGCGGAGCTACGAGCAGTACTTC. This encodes CASRERSYEQYF.

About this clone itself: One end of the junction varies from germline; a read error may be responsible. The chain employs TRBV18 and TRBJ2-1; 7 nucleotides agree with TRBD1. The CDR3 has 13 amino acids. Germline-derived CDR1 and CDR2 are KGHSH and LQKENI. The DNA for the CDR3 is TGTGCCAGCTCACCACACCAGAGCTCGAGGGGGCTCTTC. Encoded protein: CASSPHQSSRGLF.

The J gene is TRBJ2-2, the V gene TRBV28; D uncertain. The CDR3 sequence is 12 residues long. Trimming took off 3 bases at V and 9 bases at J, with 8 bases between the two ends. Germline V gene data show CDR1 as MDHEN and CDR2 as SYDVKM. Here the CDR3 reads CASSLRSRELFF. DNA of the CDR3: TGTGCCAGCAGTTTGAGGAGCCGGGAGCTGTTTTTT.